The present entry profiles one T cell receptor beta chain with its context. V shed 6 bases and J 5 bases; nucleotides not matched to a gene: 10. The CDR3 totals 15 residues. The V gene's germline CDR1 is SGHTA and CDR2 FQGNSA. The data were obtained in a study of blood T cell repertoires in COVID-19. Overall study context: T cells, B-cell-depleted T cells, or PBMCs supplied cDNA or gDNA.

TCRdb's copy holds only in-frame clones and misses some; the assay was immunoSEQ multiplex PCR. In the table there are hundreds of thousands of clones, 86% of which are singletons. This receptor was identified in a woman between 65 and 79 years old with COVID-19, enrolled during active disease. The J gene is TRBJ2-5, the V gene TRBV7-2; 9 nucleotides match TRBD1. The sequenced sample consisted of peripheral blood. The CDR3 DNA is TGTGCCAGCAGTCTTACAGGGGGCTGGTCGGAGACCCAGTACTTC. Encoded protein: CASSLTGGWSETQYF. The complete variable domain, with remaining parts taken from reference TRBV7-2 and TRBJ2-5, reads GAGVSQSPSNKVTEKGKDVELRCDPISGHTALYWYRQSLGQGLEFLIYFQGNSAPDKSGLPSDRFSAERTGGSVSTLTIQRTQQEDSAVYLCASSLTGGWSETQYFGPGTRLLVL.